The TCR beta chain described here comes from a study of cytomegalovirus exposure and HLA in healthy donors. This CDR3 comprises 14 residues. In germline, CDR1 is MNHNS, CDR2 SASEGT. V lost 5 bases to trimming and J lost 7 bases, with 16 bases between them. The assay was immunoSEQ multiplex PCR, and TCRdb's table has in-frame clones only and misses some. The data contain approximately 200,000 clones, 65% to 90% of them singletons. Material for sequencing was PBMCs. This clonotype was obtained from a woman aged 25-40 years in good health and CMV-seropositive. This chain joins TRBV6-1 and TRBJ2-3, with D possibly matching TRBD2 (5 bases). CDR3 sequence reads: CASSPGILVNTQYF. CDR3 coding DNA: TGTGCCAGCAGTCCCGGGATACTTGTGAATACGCAGTATTTT.